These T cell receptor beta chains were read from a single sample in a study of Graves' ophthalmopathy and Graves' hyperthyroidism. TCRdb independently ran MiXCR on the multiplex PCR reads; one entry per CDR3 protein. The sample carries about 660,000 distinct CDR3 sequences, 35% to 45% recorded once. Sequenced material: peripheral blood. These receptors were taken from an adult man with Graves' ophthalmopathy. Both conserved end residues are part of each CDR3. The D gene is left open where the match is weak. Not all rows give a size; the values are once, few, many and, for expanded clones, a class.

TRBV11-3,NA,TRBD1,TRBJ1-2,TGTGCCAGCAGCCGGGGACAGGGTCCCTACACCTTC,CASSRGQGPYTF
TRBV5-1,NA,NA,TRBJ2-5,TGCGCCAGCAGCTTGGGCCGGTTGGAGACCCAGTACTTC,CASSLGRLETQYF
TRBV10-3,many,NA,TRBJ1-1,TGTGCCAGCAGTGCACAGGGAAGAGACACTGAAGCTTTCTTT,CASSAQGRDTEAFF
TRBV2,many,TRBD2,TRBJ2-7,TGTGCCAGCAGTGAAACAGCGGGGACCTCCTACGAGCAGTACTTC,CASSETAGTSYEQYF
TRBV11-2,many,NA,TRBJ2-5,TGTGCCAGCAGCTTTTCGGACTCGGGGCTAAAGACCCAGTACTTC,CASSFSDSGLKTQYF
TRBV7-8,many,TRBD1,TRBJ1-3,TGTGCCAGCAGCTCCCGGACAGGGGGAAACACCATATATTTT,CASSSRTGGNTIYF
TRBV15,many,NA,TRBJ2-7,TGTGCCACCAGCAGAGCCCCGGGGGCAGGGACCGTCGGGAGCGAGCAGTACTTC,CATSRAPGAGTVGSEQYF
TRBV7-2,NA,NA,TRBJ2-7,TGTGCCAGCAGCCTGCAGAGCTCCTTCAACTACGAGCAGTACTTC,CASSLQSSFNYEQYF
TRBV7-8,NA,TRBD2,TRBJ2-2,TGTGCCAGCAGCTTAGCGAGACTAGCGGGGGGGAAAAACACCGGGGAGCTGTTTTTT,CASSLARLAGGKNTGELFF
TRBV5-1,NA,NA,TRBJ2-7,TGCGCCAGCAGCTTGGTAACAGCCTCCGAGCAGTACTTC,CASSLVTASEQYF
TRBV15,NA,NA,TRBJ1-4,TGTGCCACCAGCAGAGTCCGGGATTCGGGGGAAAAACTGCTTTTT,CATSRVRDSGEKLLF
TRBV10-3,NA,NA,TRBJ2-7,TGTGCCAGCAGTTACTCGGAGGGACTCTTTCCCTACGAGCAGTACTTC,CASSYSEGLFPYEQYF
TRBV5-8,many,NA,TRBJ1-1,TGTGCCAGCAGCTTAACAGGGTTAGGAACTGAAGCTTTCTTT,CASSLTGLGTEAFF
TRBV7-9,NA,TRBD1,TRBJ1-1,TGTGCCAGCAGCTTGGAAGGGGGCGGTGGAAACACTGAAGCTTTCTTT,CASSLEGGGGNTEAFF
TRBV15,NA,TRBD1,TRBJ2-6,TGTGCCACCAGCAGATCAAGGACAGGGGGAAACGTCCTGACTTTC,CATSRSRTGGNVLTF
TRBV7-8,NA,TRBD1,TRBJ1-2,TGTGCCAGCAGACGGGACAGGGGGCCCGGCTACACCTTC,CASRRDRGPGYTF
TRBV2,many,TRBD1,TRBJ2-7,TGTGCCAGCAGTGAAGACAGGGGGCGGACCTACGAGCAGTACTTC,CASSEDRGRTYEQYF
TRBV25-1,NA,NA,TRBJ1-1,TGTGCCAGCGTTGATCTGGGGGGGAACACTGAAGCTTTCTTT,CASVDLGGNTEAFF
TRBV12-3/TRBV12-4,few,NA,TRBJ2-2,TGTGCCAGCAGTTTAGGGGAAGGCGGGGAGCTGTTTTTT,CASSLGEGGELFF
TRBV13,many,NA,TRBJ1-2,TGTGCCAGCAGCCACCGGCAGGGACCGAGGGGAGGCTACACCTTC,CASSHRQGPRGGYTF
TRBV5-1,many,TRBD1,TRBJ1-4,TGCGCCAGCAGACGACAGGGCGGAGCAAATAATGAAAAACTGTTTTTT,CASRRQGGANNEKLFF
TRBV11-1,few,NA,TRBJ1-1,TGTGCCAGCAGTGAGAGCCCGCTGGGGACTGAAGCTTTCTTT,CASSESPLGTEAFF
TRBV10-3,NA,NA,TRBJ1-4,TGTGCCATCAGCGCGACAGCCACGGATGAAAAACTGTTTTTT,CAISATATDEKLFF
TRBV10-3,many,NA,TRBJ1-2,TGTGCCATCACTGGGCGTGAGGGATCTAACTATGGCTACACCTTC,CAITGREGSNYGYTF
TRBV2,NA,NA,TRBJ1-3,TGTGCCAGCAGTGGTAGCCCCGGCAGACCCTCTGGAAACACCATATATTTT,CASSGSPGRPSGNTIYF
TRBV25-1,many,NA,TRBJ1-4,TGTGCCAGCAGCGCAGGGCAGAGTAATGAAAAACTGTTTTTT,CASSAGQSNEKLFF
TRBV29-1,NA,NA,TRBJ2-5,TGCAGCGTTTCGCCAGGTTGGGTCGAGACCCAGTACTTC,CSVSPGWVETQYF
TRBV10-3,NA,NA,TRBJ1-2,TGTGCCATCAGGAGTACCCGGAACCTCTATGGCTACACCTTC,CAIRSTRNLYGYTF
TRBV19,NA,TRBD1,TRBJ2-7,TGTGCCAGTAGTCCCGGACAGGGGATAACCTACGAGCAGTACTTC,CASSPGQGITYEQYF
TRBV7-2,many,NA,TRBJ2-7,TGTGCCAGCAGCCAAGTTGGGGTCGACGAGCAGTACTTC,CASSQVGVDEQYF
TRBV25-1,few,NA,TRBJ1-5,TGTGCCAGCAGTGAGCTAGCGGGGGGGCAGCCCCAGCATTTT,CASSELAGGQPQHF
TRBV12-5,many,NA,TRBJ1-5,TGTGCTAGTGCCACGGACCCTTTTGGCAATCAGCCCCAGCATTTT,CASATDPFGNQPQHF
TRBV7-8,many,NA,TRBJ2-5,TGTGCCAGCAGCGCTCCGGGAGACCAAGAGACCCAGTACTTC,CASSAPGDQETQYF
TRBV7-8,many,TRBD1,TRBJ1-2,TGTGCCAGCAGCCCGAGGACAGGGGGCGCCCAGGGCTACACCTTC,CASSPRTGGAQGYTF
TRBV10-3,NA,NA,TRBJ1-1,TGTGCTAGAGTGAGAGGCTCGGTCACTGAAGCTTTCTTT,CARVRGSVTEAFF
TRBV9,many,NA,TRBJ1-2,TGTGCCAGCGGGGCCGGGGGGCGTACCTATGGCTACACCTTC,CASGAGGRTYGYTF
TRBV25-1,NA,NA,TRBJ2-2,TGTGCCAGCAGCCAAGATGGTGCGGGGACGAACACCGGGGAGCTGTTTTTT,CASSQDGAGTNTGELFF
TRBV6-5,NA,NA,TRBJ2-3,TGTGCCAGCAGAGAAACGTATAGCACAGATACGCAGTATTTT,CASRETYSTDTQYF
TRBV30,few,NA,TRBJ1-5,TGTGCCTGGAGTGGTGGCGGCAATCAGCCCCAGCATTTT,CAWSGGGNQPQHF
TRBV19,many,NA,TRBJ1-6,TGTGCCAGTAGTATAGGCAGGGCCCGAGAAGGATACTCACCCCTCCACTTT,CASSIGRAREGYSPLHF
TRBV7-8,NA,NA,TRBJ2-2,TGTGCCAGTAGTATAAAAGTTAGTAGCGGCACCGGGGAGCTGTTTTTT,CASSIKVSSGTGELFF
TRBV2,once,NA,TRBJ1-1,TGTGCCGCCAGGCCGGAAGCTTTCTTT,CAARPEAFF